The T cell receptor (beta chain) under discussion was sequenced for a study of shared T cell receptors in the human thymus. The V gene lost 3 bases and the J gene lost 0 bases, with 16 bases spanning the gap. The CDR3 runs to 17 residues. From germline, CDR1 is MNHEY and CDR2 SMNVEV (reference sequence). Repertoires were generated with immunoSEQ multiplex PCR, while TCRdb's copy carries only in-frame clones and drops some. Of under 700,000 clones in the sample, around 78% were seen once. This sample also belongs to another study, concerning human thymus T cells.

Sequencing input: thymocytes. The chain joins TRBV27 to TRBJ2-3; D uncertain. This TCR derives from a boy in the first two years of life with a congenital heart defect. The CDR3: CASSLSFAATSTDTQYF. The DNA for the CDR3 is TGTGCCAGCAGTTTGAGTTTCGCGGCAACTAGCACAGATACGCAGTATTTT.